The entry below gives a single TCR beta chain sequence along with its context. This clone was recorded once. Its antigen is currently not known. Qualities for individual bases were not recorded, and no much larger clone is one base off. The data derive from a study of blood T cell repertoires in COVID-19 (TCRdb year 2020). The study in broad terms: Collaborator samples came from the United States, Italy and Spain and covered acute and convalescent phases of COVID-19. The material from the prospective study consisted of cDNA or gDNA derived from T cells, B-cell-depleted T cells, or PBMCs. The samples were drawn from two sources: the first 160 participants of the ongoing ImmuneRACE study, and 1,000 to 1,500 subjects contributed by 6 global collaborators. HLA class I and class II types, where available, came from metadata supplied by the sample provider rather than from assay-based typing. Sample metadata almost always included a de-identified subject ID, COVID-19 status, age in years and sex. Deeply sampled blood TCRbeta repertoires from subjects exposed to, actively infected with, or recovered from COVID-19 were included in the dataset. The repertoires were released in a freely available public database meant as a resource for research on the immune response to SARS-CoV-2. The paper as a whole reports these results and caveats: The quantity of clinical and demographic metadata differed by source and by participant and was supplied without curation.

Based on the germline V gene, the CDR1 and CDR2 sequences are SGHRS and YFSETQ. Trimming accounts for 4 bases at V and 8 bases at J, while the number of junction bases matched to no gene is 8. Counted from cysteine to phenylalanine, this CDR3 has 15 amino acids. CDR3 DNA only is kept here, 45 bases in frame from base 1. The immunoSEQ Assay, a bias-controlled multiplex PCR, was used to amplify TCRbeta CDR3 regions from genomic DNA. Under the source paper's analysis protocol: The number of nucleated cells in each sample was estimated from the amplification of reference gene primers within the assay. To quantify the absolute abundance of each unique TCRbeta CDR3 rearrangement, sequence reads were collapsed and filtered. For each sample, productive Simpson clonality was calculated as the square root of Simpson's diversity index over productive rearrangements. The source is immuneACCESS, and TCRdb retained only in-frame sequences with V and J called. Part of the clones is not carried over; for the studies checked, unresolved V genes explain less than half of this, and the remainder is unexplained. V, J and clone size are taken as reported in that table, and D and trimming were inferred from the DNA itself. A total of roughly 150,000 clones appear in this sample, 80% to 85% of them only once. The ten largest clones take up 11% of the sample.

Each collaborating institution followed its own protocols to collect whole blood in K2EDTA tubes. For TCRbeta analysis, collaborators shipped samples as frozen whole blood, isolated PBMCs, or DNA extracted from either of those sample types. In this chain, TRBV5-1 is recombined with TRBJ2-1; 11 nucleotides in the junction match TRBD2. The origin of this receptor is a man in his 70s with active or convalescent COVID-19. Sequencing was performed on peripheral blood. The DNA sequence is TGCGCCAGCAGCGCCGCCGGGACTAGCGGCGATGAGCAGTTCTTC. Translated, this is CASSAAGTSGDEQFF.